These T cell receptor beta chains were read from a single sample in a study of shared clonotypes between healthy human individuals. Here immunoSEQ multiplex PCR was the method, and the copy in TCRdb shows in-frame clones only, minus some. The sample yields around 2,000,000 clones, about 95% seen once. What was sequenced was naive CD8+ T cells sorted from blood. All receptors come from a man aged 18 to 29 in good health. CDR3s leave out the opening cysteine and the closing phenylalanine or tryptophan.

V	J	CDR3
TRBV13	TRBJ2-3	ASSLLAASTDTQY
TRBV19	TRBJ2-7	ASSIGREYEQY
TRBV6-1	TRBJ2-1	ASRLTGSNEQF
TRBV4-3	TRBJ2-7	ASSHGTGDWEQY
TRBV19	TRBJ1-2	ASSPKTYYGYT
TRBV6-5	TRBJ2-1	ASSLTTSIDEQF
TRBV18	TRBJ1-1	ASSPEYTEAF
TRBV30	TRBJ2-7	AWSYLAGATYEQY
TRBV5-6	TRBJ2-7	ASSLGGTSDYEQY
TRBV7-9	TRBJ2-3	ASTYPRGQLTDTQY
TRBV5-6	TRBJ2-5	ASSSGRVRGRWETQY
TRBV5-6	TRBJ2-7	ASSLANRYEQY
TRBV6-5	TRBJ1-1	ASSYGDTNTEAF
TRBV10-3	TRBJ2-1	ATPSKLNEQF
TRBV5-4	TRBJ2-7	ASSLEPIYEQY
TRBV27	TRBJ1-2	ASSLSIGGSYGYT
TRBV5-4	TRBJ1-2	ASSLDAEAYGYT
TRBV4-1	TRBJ2-1	ASSPPTPHYNEQF
TRBV5-4	TRBJ1-2	ASSFKGSHYGYT
TRBV2	TRBJ1-1	ASSEGATTITEAF
TRBV6-5	TRBJ1-1	ASSPAGNTEAF
TRBV11-3	TRBJ2-1	ASSTGDREQF
TRBV30	TRBJ1-1	AWSVGWGGNTEAF
TRBV11-2	TRBJ1-6	ASSSTWEYNSPLH
TRBV25-1	TRBJ2-3	ASSLVFLGEAQY
TRBV9	TRBJ2-3	ASSALGLAGRGTDTQY
TRBV27	TRBJ1-1	ASSLGVATEAF
TRBV7-6	TRBJ2-5	ASSQGLVGTQY
TRBV27	TRBJ2-2	ASSFGSPAGTGELF
TRBV30	TRBJ2-7	AWSVDRGHEQY
TRBV5-4	TRBJ2-7	ASSLWLGTGPEQY
TRBV30	TRBJ2-3	AWSVGTGSTDTQY
TRBV30	TRBJ2-2	AWREDRVAGELF
TRBV9	TRBJ2-1	ASSVAGEQF
TRBV7-9	TRBJ2-5	ASSSSGTKETQY
TRBV6-5	TRBJ1-1	ASSQSYSTEAF
TRBV11-2	TRBJ1-1	ASSLDLGDEAF
TRBV6-5	TRBJ1-1	ASSPPGEANTEAF
TRBV9	TRBJ2-7	ASSAPPYEQY
TRBV30	TRBJ1-4	AWSVTGVGEKLF
TRBV13	TRBJ1-2	ASSLGLQNYGYT
TRBV30	TRBJ2-7	AWSVQGNEQY
TRBV10-3	TRBJ2-3	AISADSEDTQY
TRBV7-9	TRBJ1-6	ASSQSLAGGDYNSPLH
TRBV6-5	TRBJ2-7	ASSFLAEGDYEQY
TRBV9	TRBJ1-3	ASGKISSGNTIY
TRBV4-1	TRBJ1-5	ASSQIPGQSTESQH
TRBV30	TRBJ1-1	AWSTGETEAF
TRBV7-9	TRBJ2-1	ASSPFSGQGASYNEQF
TRBV27	TRBJ2-7	ASRPTETSVLQY
TRBV6-1	TRBJ2-7	ASSGAGHNYLSYEQY
TRBV7-8	TRBJ2-3	ASSLVGGAIGTQY
TRBV11-1	TRBJ1-3	ASSASGGFGNTIY
TRBV6-1	TRBJ1-6	ASSEAGQGGSYNSPLH